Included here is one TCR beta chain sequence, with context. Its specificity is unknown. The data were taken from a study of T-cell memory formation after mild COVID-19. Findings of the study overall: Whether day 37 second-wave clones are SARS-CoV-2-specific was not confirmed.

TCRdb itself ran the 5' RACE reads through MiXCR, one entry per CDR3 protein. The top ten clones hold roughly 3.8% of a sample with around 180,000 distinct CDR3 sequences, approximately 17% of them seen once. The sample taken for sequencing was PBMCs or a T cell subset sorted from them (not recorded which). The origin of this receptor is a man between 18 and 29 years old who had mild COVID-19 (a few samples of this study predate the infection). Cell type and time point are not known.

CDR3 region: CASSQDPGWSPLHF. In DNA, the CDR3 is TGTGCCAGCAGCCAAGATCCGGGCTGGTCACCCCTCCACTTT. This sequence joins TRBV14 and TRBJ1-6; D remains unclear. CDR3 length equals 14 residues. CDR1 and CDR2 from the germline V gene are SGHDN and FVKESK. Deletions cut 0 bases from V and 10 bases from J, with 10 bases between.